This T cell receptor beta chain was recorded in a study of blood T cell repertoires in COVID-19. Background on the study: Material from acute and convalescent COVID-19 was sourced from the United States, Italy and Spain. From T cells, B-cell-depleted T cells, or PBMCs came the material, which was cDNA or gDNA.

Participant age was roughly 18 to 95 years, and participants resided in approximately 25 US areas. Cohorts were based on clinical histories the participants reported. Assay: immunoSEQ multiplex PCR; the TCRdb copy retains only in-frame clones and omits some. The table has about 170,000 clones, over 65% seen once. The receptor comes from a woman in her fifties or sixties who had recovered from COVID-19. The material sequenced was PBMCs or T cells enriched from blood (not recorded which).

CDR3 amino acids: CASSPQGEGGEKLFF. CDR3 in DNA: TGTGCCAGCAGCCCCCAAGGGGAGGGGGGTGAAAAACTGTTTTTT. The chain recombines TRBV3-1 (or the pseudogene TRBV3-2) with TRBJ1-4, with D possibly matching TRBD1 (6 bases). Germline assignment: CDR1 LGHDT and CDR2 YNNKEL (reference sequence). The CDR3 spans 15 residues. V was cut by 4 bases and J by 7 bases, with 16 bases left in between.